These 30 T cell receptor beta chains were all obtained from the same sample, sequenced in a study of HIV-infected patients and healthy controls. Antiretroviral therapy had run roughly three months, about 14 weeks, before follow-up blood collection. Whole blood was used without fractionation, so all unsorted peripheral T cells were included. Reverse transcription used around 500 ng RNA and constant-region primers for alpha and beta. Alpha and beta chain libraries were made separately by chain-specific third strand synthesis with multiplexing indices. TCRdb re-analysed the 5' RACE reads in MiXCR, keeping a single row per CDR3 protein. The sample contains fewer than 7,000 distinct CDR3 sequences, roughly 8.5% of which appear only once. The sample in question was blood, obtained during antiretroviral therapy. Receptors originate from an adult with HIV infection.

This clonotype was seen many times. This chain uses TRBV28 with TRBJ1-1; 8 bases map to TRBD1. V trimming: 6 bases; J trimming: 3 bases; junction bases outside the gene matches: 15. This CDR3 has 17 residues. Germline CDR1 reads MDHEN; CDR2 reads SYDVKM. CDR3 sequence (DNA): TGTGCCAGCAGCCCGTCTCCCTGGGACAGGAGAGACACTGAAGCTTTCTTT. Translated, it gives CASSPSPWDRRDTEAFF.

This clonotype is medium-sized in the sample. The chain links TRBV7-2 to TRBJ1-5; 8 nucleotides line up with TRBD1. The junction had 12 bases not matched to a gene; V was cut back by 5 bases and J by 0 bases. The CDR3 spans 18 residues. CDR1 is SGHTA, CDR2 FQGNSA, per germline. The DNA of the CDR3 is TGTGCCAGCAGCCAGCGGCACAGGGGGTTCTATAGCAATCAGCCCCAGCATTTT. Translating it yields CASSQRHRGFYSNQPQHF.

This clonotype was detected only a few times. The rearrangement joins TRBV29-1 to TRBJ2-5, with D perhaps matching TRBD1 or TRBD2 (5 bases each). V lost 6 bases and J lost 5, with 19 bases in between. Germline V CDR1 and CDR2: SQVTM, ANQGSEA. This CDR3 region has 14 residues. CDR3: CSVLSQNRGETQYF. The CDR3, as DNA: TGCAGCGTCCTCTCCCAGAACCGGGGCGAGACCCAGTACTTC.

This clonotype was recorded at least ten times. V is TRBV28 and J is TRBJ1-1; D may be TRBD1 (5 bases). The length of the CDR3 is 14 residues. The V gene's germline CDR1 is MDHEN and CDR2 SYDVKM. V was cut by 7 bases and J by 0 bases, with 12 bases left in between. The CDR3: CASTPTVLNTEAFF. The CDR3 coding sequence is TGTGCCAGCACCCCGACAGTTCTGAACACTGAAGCTTTCTTT.

In this sample, this clonotype is large (0.1 to 1%). This sequence joins TRBV7-6 and TRBJ2-2, with unresolved D. The length of the CDR3 is 15 residues. The V end lost 4 bases, the J end lost 0 bases, and 9 bases lay between the germline ends. Germline-derived CDR1 and CDR2 are SGHVS and FNYEAQ. DNA of the CDR3: TGTGCCAGCAGCTCCCTCCTGGCGAACACCGGGGAGCTGTTTTTT. It encodes CASSSLLANTGELFF.

By share of the sample, this clonotype is medium-sized (0.01 to 0.1%). This chain uses TRBV20-1 with TRBJ2-7, with 11 bases matching TRBD1. Looked up from germline, CDR1 is DFQATT and CDR2 is SNEGSKA (reference sequence). Germline trimming cut 0 bases from V and 5 bases from J; bases unmatched to any gene: 12. The CDR3 runs to 17 residues. DNA of the CDR3: TGCAGTGCTAGAGATTATAGGACAGGGGGCGAAGTCCACGAGCAGTACTTC. Translating it yields CSARDYRTGGEVHEQYF.

This chain joins TRBV7-9 and TRBJ2-1; no clear D gene. V lost 5 bases, J lost 6 bases, and 8 bases lay in between. CDR1 is SEHNR, CDR2 FQNEAQ, per germline (reference sequence). The CDR3 has 12 amino acids. The CDR3 loop reads CASSPPGNEQFF. CDR3 DNA: TGTGCCAGCAGCCCCCCCGGCAATGAGCAGTTCTTC.

In its sample, this clonotype ranks as medium-sized. The rearrangement joins TRBV20-1 to TRBJ2-1; 11 nucleotides match TRBD2. The CDR3 totals 13 residues. The V gene end was trimmed by 5 bases and the J gene end by 7 bases; junction bases not matched to a gene: 4. Germline V CDR1 and CDR2: DFQATT, SNEGSKA (reference sequence). The CDR3, as DNA: TGCAGTGCTTTTAGCGGGAGGGGTAATGAGCAGTTCTTC. Its protein product is CSAFSGRGNEQFF.

This clonotype is categorized as medium-sized (0.01 to 0.1%). The chain is built from TRBV2 and TRBJ1-5, with 7 bases lining up with TRBD1. The trim removed 7 bases at V and 5 bases at J, leaving 5 bases unmatched. CDR1 and CDR2 (germline): SNHLY, FYNNEI. The CDR3 is 13 amino acids. The CDR3 DNA reads as TGTGCCAGCAAAGAAACAGGGGATCAGCCCCAGCATTTT. Translation gives CASKETGDQPQHF.

This clonotype was recorded at least ten times. This rearrangement joins TRBV20-1 to TRBJ1-1; D perhaps matches TRBD1 (6 bases). Germline V gene lookup returns CDR1 DFQATT and CDR2 SNEGSKA (reference sequence). The CDR3 is 13 amino acids. The ends were cut back, 3 bases at V and 4 bases at J, with 12 bases in the middle. The CDR3 spells CSARGGLGTEAFF. CDR3 nucleotides: TGCAGTGCTAGGGGGGGCCTCGGCACTGAAGCTTTCTTT.

Sample share makes this clonotype medium-sized (0.01 to 0.1%). This chain uses TRBV28 with TRBJ2-7; D gene unclear. The CDR3 runs to 15 residues. Germline V gene data show CDR1 as MDHEN and CDR2 as SYDVKM. Trimming took off 2 bases at V and 4 bases at J, with 15 bases between the two ends. CDR3 residues: CASSLALSLGYEQYF. The DNA of the CDR3 is TGTGCCAGCAGTTTAGCCCTATCGCTGGGGTACGAGCAGTACTTC.

This clonotype is classed as medium-sized. The CDR3 spells CSARDPSGSKDEQFF. Here the CDR3 DNA reads TGCAGTGCTAGAGATCCCAGCGGGAGTAAAGATGAGCAGTTCTTC. This chain joins TRBV20-1 and TRBJ2-1; 8 bases match TRBD2. CDR3 length: 15 residues. V gave up 0 bases and J gave up 8 bases; unmatched junction bases: 9. CDR1 and CDR2 (germline): DFQATT, SNEGSKA (reference sequence).

Relative to its sample, this clonotype is medium-sized. The chain links TRBV7-9 to TRBJ2-5, with D possibly TRBD1 on 5 matching bases. The CDR3 totals 15 residues. Germline V lookup: CDR1 SEHNR, CDR2 FQNEAQ (reference sequence). V dropped 2 bases and J dropped 1 base, with 11 bases sitting between them. CDR3 sequence (DNA): TGTGCCAGCAGCTTAAACCCGGACACCCAAGAGACCCAGTACTTC. Translated, it gives CASSLNPDTQETQYF.

This clonotype rates as medium-sized (0.01 to 0.1%). The chain has TRBV18 and TRBJ2-1, with D maybe TRBD2 (5 bases). Between the trimmed V and J ends, which lost 1 base and 10 bases, there was a span of 8 bases. CDR3 length equals 12 residues. The V gene's germline CDR1 is KGHSH and CDR2 LQKENI. CDR3 bases: TGTGCCAGCTCACCACTAGCGCCGGAGCAGTTCTTC. Translated, it gives CASSPLAPEQFF.

This clonotype is deemed medium-sized (0.01 to 0.1%). J is TRBJ1-4 and V is TRBV28; 8 nucleotides align to TRBD1. CDR3 length equals 15 residues. The V gene's germline CDR1 is MDHEN and CDR2 SYDVKM. The trim removed 6 bases at V and 5 bases at J, leaving 8 bases unmatched. The CDR3 DNA is TGTGCCAGCAGACCCCGGGACAGGCCGAATGAAAAACTGTTTTTT. It specifies CASRPRDRPNEKLFF.

This clonotype is labeled as medium-sized. The chain links TRBV10-3 to TRBJ2-3; 7 bases agree with TRBD2. The trim removed 0 bases at V and 1 base at J, leaving 10 bases unmatched. Germline values: CDR1 ENHRY, CDR2 SYGVKD. The CDR3 covers 18 residues. CDR3 residues: CAISESGGTVPRTDTQYF. The CDR3 nucleotides are TGTGCCATCAGTGAGTCGGGGGGGACGGTGCCCCGCACAGATACGCAGTATTTT.

This clonotype is labeled as medium-sized. The chain has TRBV5-1 and TRBJ1-1, with D perhaps TRBD1 (6 bases). From germline, CDR1 is SGHRS and CDR2 YFSETQ. The CDR3 has 15 amino acids. The ends were cut back, 6 bases at V and 1 base at J, with 16 bases in the middle. The CDR3, as DNA: TGCGCCAGCAAGTTCGGGGGGCTGGAGAACACTGAAGCTTTCTTT. It specifies CASKFGGLENTEAFF. Full variable domain (remainder filled in from reference TRBV5-1 and TRBJ1-1): KAGVTQTPRYLIKTRGQQVTLSCSPISGHRSVSWYQQTPGQGLQFLFEYFSETQRNKGNFPGRFSGRQFSNSRSEMNVSTLELGDSALYLCASKFGGLENTEAFFGQGTRLTVV.

This clonotype was found many times. The chain is built from TRBV5-1 and TRBJ1-5; no definite D call. CDR3 size: 14 residues. V lost 5 bases to trimming and J lost 2 bases, with 11 bases between them. CDR1 is SGHRS, CDR2 YFSETQ, per germline. DNA of the CDR3: TGCGCCAGCAGGCCCTCTAGGCGCAATCAGCCCCAGCATTTT. Protein sequence: CASRPSRRNQPQHF.

This clonotype was observed at least ten times. The rearrangement joins TRBV6-1 to TRBJ2-1, with 13 positions matching TRBD2. Losses at the gene ends were 8 bases for V and 6 bases for J; bases not matched to a gene: 4. Germline V gene lookup returns CDR1 MNHNS and CDR2 SASEGT. CDR3 length equals 14 residues. The CDR3 protein is CASWGLAGPNEQFF. CDR3 bases: TGTGCCAGCTGGGGACTAGCGGGACCCAATGAGCAGTTCTTC.

This clonotype ranks as medium-sized (0.01 to 0.1%). The chain carries TRBV7-2 and TRBJ1-5; 9 nucleotides agree with TRBD1. The CDR3 covers 15 residues. Trimming took 3 bases from V and 4 from J; bases not matched to a gene: 4. Looked up from germline, CDR1 is SGHTA and CDR2 is FQGNSA. CDR3 residues: CASSFWTGDNQPQHF. The CDR3 nucleotides are TGTGCCAGCAGCTTCTGGACAGGGGATAATCAGCCCCAGCATTTT. Filled out from reference TRBV7-2 and TRBJ1-5, the complete variable domain reads GAGVSQSPSNKVTEKGKDVELRCDPISGHTALYWYRQSLGQGLEFLIYFQGNSAPDKSGLPSDRFSAERTGGSVSTLTIQRTQQEDSAVYLCASSFWTGDNQPQHFGDGTRLSIL.

The V gene is TRBV29-1, the J gene TRBJ2-1; the match to TRBD1 covers 8 bases. Trimming at V came to 6 bases and at J to 4 bases, leaving 2 bases not matched to a gene. Germline V gene data show CDR1 as SQVTM and CDR2 as ANQGSEA. The CDR3 has 12 amino acids. CDR3 in DNA: TGCAGCGTGGGACAGGTTTACAATGAGCAGTTCTTC. This gives the protein CSVGQVYNEQFF.

By sample fraction, this clonotype is medium-sized. The CDR3 loop is CSARDRSGGDIQYF. The CDR3 bases are TGCAGTGCTAGAGATCGTAGCGGGGGTGACATTCAGTACTTC. The J gene is TRBJ2-4, the V gene TRBV20-1, with 9 bases aligning to TRBD2. The CDR3 runs to 14 residues. Trimming removed 0 bases from V and 8 bases from J; junction bases left unmatched: 5. Germline assignment: CDR1 DFQATT and CDR2 SNEGSKA (reference sequence).

This clonotype was recorded many times. V is TRBV12-3 or TRBV12-4 and J is TRBJ1-4; D gene unclear. This CDR3 comprises 16 residues. V lost 2 bases and J lost 0, with 10 bases in between. Written as DNA, the CDR3 is TGTGCCAGCAGTTTAATGGGCGGGTCAACTAATGAAAAACTGTTTTTT. It is translated as CASSLMGGSTNEKLFF.

This clonotype is medium-sized within its sample. The chain joins TRBV5-4 to TRBJ2-7; 8 bases match TRBD2. This CDR3 has 16 amino acids. With 4 bases clipped from V and 6 bases from J, the junction kept 15 bases outside the gene matches. Germline lookup yields CDR1 SGHNT and CDR2 YYREEE (reference sequence). CDR3 protein: CASSLDGGARPSEQYF. In DNA form, the CDR3 reads TGTGCCAGCAGCCTCGACGGGGGGGCCCGACCCTCCGAGCAGTACTTC.

This clonotype was detected many times. This chain uses TRBV6-6 with TRBJ2-1; 9 nucleotides line up with TRBD2. The V gene's germline CDR1 is MNHNY and CDR2 SVGAGI (reference sequence). The V segment lost 2 bases and the J segment 5 bases; nucleotides outside the gene matches: 4. The CDR3 totals 15 residues. The CDR3 protein is CASSYLSGGHNEQFF. DNA for the CDR3: TGTGCCAGCAGTTACCTCAGCGGGGGGCACAATGAGCAGTTCTTC.

This clonotype rates as medium-sized. The gene calls are TRBV27 and TRBJ1-2, with D unclear. CDR3 length equals 13 residues. Germline V lookup: CDR1 MNHEY, CDR2 SMNVEV (reference sequence). Between the trimmed V and J ends, which lost 10 bases and 0 bases, there was a span of 12 bases. The CDR3 loop is CATRGGANYGYTF. CDR3 nucleotide sequence: TGTGCCACCCGTGGTGGGGCTAACTATGGCTACACCTTC.

There are many counts of this clonotype. The chain's CDR3 is CASSLSASPLHF. CDR3 nucleotide sequence: TGTGCCAGCAGCTTATCGGCCTCACCCCTCCACTTT. The genes are TRBV7-2 and TRBJ1-6, with D hard to call. CDR3 length: 12 residues. Germline CDR1 and CDR2: SGHTA and FQGNSA. Between the trimmed V and J ends, which lost 2 bases and 10 bases, there was a span of 6 bases. Variable domain in full (rest from reference TRBV7-2 and TRBJ1-6): GAGVSQSPSNKVTEKGKDVELRCDPISGHTALYWYRQSLGQGLEFLIYFQGNSAPDKSGLPSDRFSAERTGGSVSTLTIQRTQQEDSAVYLCASSLSASPLHFGNGTRLTVT.

This clonotype appeared a few times. The chain couples TRBV5-8 to TRBJ2-7; 9 bases match TRBD1. This CDR3 is 15 amino acids long. J was trimmed by 4 bases and V by 5 bases; bases with no gene match: 10. Germline loops: CDR1 SGHTS, CDR2 YDEGEE. CDR3 DNA sequence: TGTGCCAGCAGGGAGCCCGGGACAGGGACGTACGAGCAGTACTTC. It translates to CASREPGTGTYEQYF.

The gene calls are TRBV3-1 and TRBJ1-1, with D perhaps TRBD1 (5 bases). The CDR3 is 15 residues long. Germline loops: CDR1 LGHDT, CDR2 YNNKEL (reference sequence). Between the trimmed V and J ends, which lost 1 base and 4 bases, there was a span of 13 bases. This CDR3 reads CASSQVWGIVTEAFF. Here the CDR3 DNA reads TGTGCCAGCAGCCAAGTATGGGGGATCGTCACTGAAGCTTTCTTT.

This clonotype was counted many times. The chain links TRBV7-2 to TRBJ1-2; 8 nucleotides match TRBD1. Trimming at V came to 3 bases and at J to 5 bases, leaving 8 bases not matched to a gene. CDR3 size: 15 residues. The germline V gene encodes CDR1 SGHTA and CDR2 FQGNSA. Written as DNA, the CDR3 is TGTGCCAGCAGCTTGCAGGGGGCAACAGGTTATGGCTACACCTTC. Its translation: CASSLQGATGYGYTF.